Presented here are 25 T cell receptor beta chains from one specimen sequenced in a study of cytomegalovirus exposure and HLA in healthy donors. PCR used 60 Vbeta primers and 13 Jbeta primers. The repertoire was sequenced with immunoSEQ multiplex PCR; TCRdb's copy has only in-frame clones and lacks some. The sample lists about 180,000 clones; 76% were seen once. Sequenced: PBMCs. The receptors were sampled from a woman aged 30 to 39 in good health and CMV-seropositive.

DNA for the CDR3: TGTGCCAGCAGCCAAACAGGGAGGGCCTCTGGAAACACCATATATTTT. The encoded protein is CASSQTGRASGNTIYF. V and J are TRBV7-2 and TRBJ1-3; D is perhaps TRBD1 (6 bases). The CDR3 length is 16 residues. V lost 5 bases, J lost 0 bases, and 14 bases lay in between. The V gene's germline CDR1 is SGHTA and CDR2 FQGNSA.

V usage is TRBV14 and J usage is TRBJ2-7; 9 bases fit TRBD1. J was trimmed by 4 bases and V by 3 bases; bases with no gene match: 10. The CDR3 covers 16 residues. Germline CDR1 reads SGHDN; CDR2 reads FVKESK. The DNA for the CDR3 is TGTGCCAGCAGCCATTTCGGACAGGGGAGGATATACGAGCAGTACTTC. Encoded protein: CASSHFGQGRIYEQYF. Full variable domain (rest looked up from reference TRBV14 and TRBJ2-7): EAGVTQFPSHSVIEKGQTVTLRCDPISGHDNLYWYRRVMGKEIKFLLHFVKESKQDESGMPNNRFLAERTGGTYSTLKVQPAELEDSGVYFCASSHFGQGRIYEQYFGPGTRLTVT.

This clone was seen more than once but under ten times. This sequence joins TRBV5-1 and TRBJ1-4; D remains unclear. Deletions cut 0 bases from V and 4 bases from J, with 7 bases between. The CDR3 has 14 amino acids. Germline CDR1 SGHRS, CDR2 YFSETQ. CDR3: CASSLDFLNEKLFF. CDR3 in DNA: TGCGCCAGCAGCTTGGATTTCCTTAATGAAAAACTGTTTTTT.

The V gene is TRBV19, the J gene TRBJ2-3; tentatively, D is TRBD1 (6 bases). CDR1 is LNHDA and CDR2 is SQIVND in the germline V gene (reference sequence). V shed 3 bases and J shed 0 bases, with 10 bases lying between them. This CDR3 has 15 amino acids. The CDR3 protein is CASSMGATSTDTQYF. Written as DNA, the CDR3 is TGTGCCAGTAGTATGGGGGCAACTAGCACAGATACGCAGTATTTT.

The chain links TRBV6-5 to TRBJ1-2; D unresolved. Germline V gene sequence: CDR1 MNHEY, CDR2 SVGAGI. V was shortened by 4 bases and J by 8 bases, with 8 bases between the two germline ends. The CDR3 runs 11 residues. CDR3: CASSSFGGYTF. The CDR3 DNA sequence: TGTGCCAGCAGTTCCTTCGGGGGCTACACCTTC.

The chain employs TRBV29-1 and TRBJ1-2, with 12 nucleotides matching TRBD1. The CDR3 extends over 14 amino acids. Trimming at V came to 6 bases and at J to 5 bases, leaving 7 bases not matched to a gene. Germline CDR1 is SQVTM and CDR2 is ANQGSEA. CDR3 bases: TGCAGCGTCGCGGGACAGGGGGCAGAGTATGGCTACACCTTC. Protein sequence: CSVAGQGAEYGYTF. Filled out from reference TRBV29-1 and TRBJ1-2, the complete variable domain reads SAVISQKPSRDICQRGTSLTIQCQVDSQVTMMFWYRQQPGQSLTLIATANQGSEATYESGFVIDKFPISRPNLTFSTLTVSNMSPEDSSIYLCSVAGQGAEYGYTFGSGTRLTVV.

Only a few counts were recorded for this clone. The chain couples TRBV19 to TRBJ2-5; 8 nucleotides line up with TRBD1. The CDR3 is 13 residues long. CDR1 and CDR2 from the germline V gene are LNHDA and SQIVND (reference sequence). Trimming took 5 bases from V and 13 from J; bases not matched to a gene: 12. The CDR3 DNA reads TGTGCCAGTAGTCCTCTAGGACAGGGCCACAGGTACTTC. Protein: CASSPLGQGHRYF. The full variable domain, completed using reference TRBV19 and TRBJ2-5, is DGGITQSPKYLFRKEGQNVTLSCEQNLNHDAMYWYRQDPGQGLRLIYYSQIVNDFQKGDIAEGYSVSREKKESFPLTVTSAQKNPTAFYLCASSPLGQGHRYFGPGTRLLVL.

In the case of this clone: One junction end does not reproduce the germline sequence, and a read error may be involved. This chain links TRBV4-2 with TRBJ2-6; the D gene is possibly TRBD2 (6 bases). CDR1 is LGHNA and CDR2 is YNFKEQ in the germline V gene. This CDR3 comprises 18 residues. The chain's CDR3 is CASSQVGRGNSGANVLTF. CDR3 in DNA: TGTGCCAGCAGTCAAGTCGGGAGAGGGAACTCTGGGGCCAACGTCCTGACTTTC.

The chain is built from TRBV10-3 and TRBJ2-5, with TRBD2 identical over 8 bases. The J call is in doubt because the DNA end fits TRBJ2-7 better. The CDR3 contains 12 residues. In germline, CDR1 is ENHRY, CDR2 SYGVKD. The CDR3 is CAIWGGTSEQYF. In DNA, the CDR3 is TGTGCCATCTGGGGCGGGACTAGCGAGCAGTACTTC.

CDR3 sequence: CASSDRGSSTDTQYF. CDR3 nucleotides: TGTGCCAGCTCCGACAGGGGGTCTAGCACAGATACGCAGTATTTT. The chain carries TRBV6-5 and TRBJ2-3, with 9 bases that match TRBD1. The V segment lost 8 bases and the J segment 0 bases; nucleotides outside the gene matches: 6. CDR3 length equals 15 residues. Germline V gene lookup returns CDR1 MNHEY and CDR2 SVGAGI.

The chain recombines TRBV28 with TRBJ2-7; 8 bases match TRBD2. Germline-derived CDR1 and CDR2 are MDHEN and SYDVKM. The CDR3 length is 15 residues. V lost 2 bases to trimming and J lost 6 bases; unmatched junction nucleotides: 9. The CDR3 nucleotides are TGTGCCAGCAGTTTAATCCCAGCGGGGGTGAGCGAGCAGTACTTC. It specifies CASSLIPAGVSEQYF.

The chain employs TRBV25-1 and TRBJ2-5; maybe TRBD2 (6 bases). The CDR3 runs to 15 residues. CDR1 MGHDK and CDR2 SYGVNS come from the germline V gene. Trimming shortened V by 8 bases and J by 7 bases, and 23 bases separated the two germline ends. The CDR3 reads CASGTSPGPKGTQYF. CDR3 DNA sequence: TGTGCCAGCGGCACTAGCCCCGGCCCTAAAGGGACCCAGTACTTC.

The gene calls are TRBV7-9 and TRBJ1-6; TRBD1 agrees at 8 bases. Unmatched junction bases numbered 8, after V lost 5 bases and J lost 5 bases. Germline-derived CDR1 and CDR2 are SEHNR and FQNEAQ (reference sequence). The CDR3 covers 16 residues. The CDR3 DNA is TGTGCCAGCAGCAAGTTAACAGGGGGGAATAATTCACCCCTCCACTTT. Translation: CASSKLTGGNNSPLHF.

The CDR3 spells CASSLLWTGTYEQYF. The CDR3 bases are TGTGCCAGCAGCTTATTATGGACAGGTACCTACGAGCAGTACTTC. V is TRBV7-8 and J is TRBJ2-7, with 7 bases identical to TRBD1. The junction had 6 bases not matched to a gene; V was cut back by 2 bases and J by 2 bases. This CDR3 contains 15 residues. From germline, CDR1 is SGHVS and CDR2 FQNEAQ. Variable domain in full (rest from reference TRBV7-8 and TRBJ2-7): GAGVSQSPRYKVAKRGQDVALRCDPISGHVSLFWYQQALGQGPEFLTYFQNEAQLDKSGLPSDRFFAERPEGSVSTLKIQRTQQEDSAVYLCASSLLWTGTYEQYFGPGTRLTVT.

The chain links TRBV6-4 to TRBJ1-2, with a weak D call TRBD1 (5 bases). The CDR3 runs to 16 residues. The germline V gene encodes CDR1 MRHNA and CDR2 SNTAGT. V was clipped by 6 bases and J by 3 bases, with 20 bases between them. This CDR3 is CASRAVAAPQDYGYTF. The CDR3 DNA reads as TGTGCCAGCAGGGCCGTGGCGGCCCCACAGGACTATGGCTACACCTTC.

The gene calls are TRBV5-6 and TRBJ1-2; the match to TRBD1 covers 8 bases. The germline gives CDR1 SGHDT, CDR2 YYEEEE. Unmatched junction bases numbered 9, after V lost 4 bases and J lost 4 bases. CDR3 length equals 15 residues. CDR3 residues: CASSNPGGPGYGYTF. CDR3 in DNA: TGTGCCAGCAGCAATCCAGGGGGCCCTGGCTATGGCTACACCTTC.

The genes are TRBV5-1 and TRBJ1-2; TRBD1 might be the D (6 bases). CDR3 length: 14 residues. CDR1 and CDR2 (germline): SGHRS, YFSETQ. V gave up 0 bases and J gave up 3 bases, with 9 bases separating them. This CDR3 is CASSLGGPDYGYTF. The CDR3, as DNA: TGCGCCAGCAGCTTGGGGGGGCCCGACTATGGCTACACCTTC. The full variable domain, its missing parts supplied by reference TRBV5-1 and TRBJ1-2, is KAGVTQTPRYLIKTRGQQVTLSCSPISGHRSVSWYQQTPGQGLQFLFEYFSETQRNKGNFPGRFSGRQFSNSRSEMNVSTLELGDSALYLCASSLGGPDYGYTFGSGTRLTVV.

V usage is TRBV6-5 and J usage is TRBJ2-5, with 10 positions matching TRBD1. This CDR3 is built from 13 residues. In germline, CDR1 is MNHEY, CDR2 SVGAGI. V trimming: 5 bases; J trimming: 14 bases; junction bases outside the gene matches: 11. The CDR3 sequence is CASSGTGVNEQYF. In DNA form, the CDR3 reads TGTGCCAGCAGTGGGACAGGGGTTAACGAGCAATACTTC.

CDR3 DNA sequence: TGTGCCAGCAGCGTAGGACAGGGCAGTGGATCCTACGAGCAGTACTTC. Residues: CASSVGQGSGSYEQYF. The J gene is TRBJ2-7, the V gene TRBV9; the match to TRBD1 covers 7 bases. V gave up 0 bases and J gave up 1 base; unmatched junction bases: 7. The germline gives CDR1 SGDLS, CDR2 YYNGEE. The CDR3 sequence is 16 residues long.

As DNA, the CDR3 is TGTGCCAGCACCCAGGGAAGTATTGTCAATCAGCCCCAGCATTTT. It is translated as CASTQGSIVNQPQHF. The chain joins TRBV7-8 to TRBJ1-5, with a weak D call TRBD1 (5 bases). This CDR3 has 15 residues. Trimming pared 7 bases from V and 3 bases from J, leaving 16 bases between. Germline CDR1 is SGHVS and CDR2 is FQNEAQ.

This clone was counted a single time. This chain uses TRBV28 with TRBJ1-5; TRBD1 aligns across 8 bases. The V segment lost 6 bases and the J segment 4 bases; nucleotides outside the gene matches: 11. The CDR3 totals 16 residues. Germline V gene lookup returns CDR1 MDHEN and CDR2 SYDVKM. The chain's CDR3 is CASRRGDRPENQPQHF. In DNA form, the CDR3 reads TGTGCCAGCAGAAGGGGGGACAGGCCTGAAAATCAGCCCCAGCATTTT. Variable domain in full (rest from reference TRBV28 and TRBJ1-5): DVKVTQSSRYLVKRTGEKVFLECVQDMDHENMFWYRQDPGLGLRLIYFSYDVKMKEKGDIPEGYSVSREKKERFSLILESASTNQTSMYLCASRRGDRPENQPQHFGDGTRLSIL.

This chain joins TRBV10-2 and TRBJ2-3; TRBD1 aligns across 9 bases. The ends lost 7 bases at V and 6 bases at J; junction bases unmatched: 11. CDR1 WSHSY and CDR2 SAAADI come from the germline V gene. This CDR3 region has 15 residues. CDR3 loop: CASTLTGTGRDTQYF. The CDR3 DNA sequence: TGCGCCAGCACCCTGACCGGGACAGGGAGGGATACGCAGTATTTT.

This chain connects TRBV11-2 to TRBJ2-2, with a possible D match to TRBD2 (5 bases). Germline assignment: CDR1 SGHAT and CDR2 FQNNGV. Trimming removed 5 bases from V and 1 base from J, with 11 bases in between. The CDR3 is 15 residues long. Written as DNA, the CDR3 is TGTGCCAGCAGCCCTTTCGCGGGGAACACCGGGGAGCTGTTTTTT. This codes for CASSPFAGNTGELFF.

For the CDR3, the DNA is TGTGCCAGCAGCTTAACCCAGGGGAGTGAGCAGTTCTTC. Its translation is CASSLTQGSEQFF. V is TRBV7-6 and J is TRBJ2-1; D perhaps matches TRBD1 (6 bases). The CDR3 has 13 residues. V was shortened by 2 bases and J by 9 bases, with 11 bases between the two germline ends. Germline CDR1 SGHVS, CDR2 FNYEAQ.

V and J are TRBV28 and TRBJ2-3; perhaps TRBD2 as D (6 bases). V lost 2 bases and J 2 bases, leaving 14 bases between the germline ends. Germline CDR1 and CDR2: MDHEN and SYDVKM. The CDR3 loop spans 16 amino acids. This CDR3 reads CASSLDRGSNTDTQYF. CDR3 bases: TGTGCCAGCAGTTTAGATCGGGGGTCCAACACAGATACGCAGTATTTT.